These 27 T cell receptor beta chains were sequenced from one sample in a study of yellow fever vaccine responses in identical twins. TCRdb analysed the RT-PCR reads with MiXCR anew, one entry per CDR3 protein. The table has roughly 2,600 distinct CDR3 sequences, over 75% seen once. Sequences were derived from T cells from blood (PBMCs), unsorted or a sorted subset (not recorded which), sampled before or after yellow fever vaccination (not recorded which). The receptors were sampled from a woman aged 18-30 years who received the yellow fever vaccine.

The V and J genes are TRBV4-1 and TRBJ1-2; the D gene is possibly TRBD1 (5 bases). Trimming cost V 2 bases and J 4 bases, with 11 bases left between them. The CDR3 spans 14 residues. The germline CDR1 and CDR2 sequences are MGHRA and YSYEKL. CDR3 region: CASSQTGTIYGYTF. The CDR3 nucleotides are TGCGCCAGCAGCCAAACAGGAACAATCTATGGCTACACCTTC.

V usage is TRBV23-1 and J usage is TRBJ1-1; D is ambiguous. TRBV23-1 is an ORF for which the function is uncertain. The germline V and J ends were trimmed by 0 bases and 0 bases, with 8 bases remaining between them. The CDR3 extends over 15 amino acids. The CDR3 is CASSQSSPMNTEAFF. The CDR3 region has the DNA TGCGCCAGCAGTCAATCATCTCCTATGAACACTGAAGCTTTCTTT.

The rearrangement joins TRBV27 to TRBJ2-7; TRBD1 matches at 11 bases. J gave up 6 bases and V 5 bases, and 6 bases lay outside the gene matches. The length of the CDR3 is 14 residues. Looked up from germline, CDR1 is MNHEY and CDR2 is SMNVEV (reference sequence). CDR3 region: CASSPGTGGSEQYF. The CDR3 DNA reads TGTGCCAGCAGTCCCGGGACAGGGGGGAGCGAGCAGTACTTC.

The chain uses TRBV28 and TRBJ2-7, with a tentative D call TRBD1 (6 bases). Germline CDR1 and CDR2: MDHEN and SYDVKM. The ends were cut back, 1 base at V and 3 bases at J, with 13 bases in the middle. This CDR3 is 15 amino acids long. The CDR3 DNA sequence: TGTGCCAGCAGTTTATTGGGGCAGGGGATCTACGAGCAGTACTTC. Protein product: CASSLLGQGIYEQYF.

The chain carries TRBV11-1 and TRBJ2-7; D gene ambiguous. V was trimmed by 8 bases and J by 2 bases, leaving 10 bases between them. The CDR3 runs to 12 residues. Per germline, CDR1 SGHAT and CDR2 FQDESV (reference sequence). CDR3: CASRGQAYEQYV. CDR3 nucleotide sequence: TGTGCCAGCCGAGGTCAGGCCTACGAGCAGTACGTC.

Only one count was recorded for this clonotype. The CDR3 spells CASSLLVGRDTEAFF. The DNA of the CDR3 is TGTGCCAGCAGCTTGCTCGTGGGGAGGGACACTGAAGCTTTCTTT. The chain joins TRBV7-9 to TRBJ1-1; D is unresolved. In germline, CDR1 is SEHNR, CDR2 FQNEAQ (reference sequence). This CDR3 has 15 amino acids. V lost 3 bases, J lost 3 bases, and 14 bases lay in between.

This clonotype was recorded only once. CDR3 bases: TGTGCCAGCAGCTTTTTTTCAAGCGTGACCGGGGAGCTGTTTTTT. This encodes CASSFFSSVTGELFF. The chain has TRBV7-9 and TRBJ2-2; D unclear. Germline V gene data show CDR1 as SEHNR and CDR2 as FQNEAQ (reference sequence). The germline V and J ends were trimmed by 3 bases and 5 bases, with 13 bases remaining between them. This CDR3 spans 15 amino acids.

This chain connects TRBV12-3 or TRBV12-4 to TRBJ1-1; D is uncertain. The CDR3 totals 13 residues. The germline V and J ends were trimmed by 2 bases and 3 bases, with 7 bases remaining between them. The CDR3 region has the DNA TGTGCCAGCAGTTTATTACGGCACACTGAAGCTTTCTTT. Protein sequence: CASSLLRHTEAFF.

This chain links TRBV11-2 with TRBJ2-1; tentative D call: TRBD1 (5 bases). This CDR3 comprises 15 residues. Germline CDR1 reads SGHAT; CDR2 reads FQNNGV. Trimming cost V 3 bases and J 0 bases, with 9 bases left between them. The DNA for the CDR3 is TGTGCCAGCAGCTTGGGGCGTATCTCCTACAATGAGCAGTTCTTC. Residues: CASSLGRISYNEQFF.

This clonotype occurred a few times. The chain has TRBV18 and TRBJ2-5; D is unresolved. V shed 2 bases and J shed 3 bases, with 10 bases lying between them. The CDR3 has 14 residues. CDR1 and CDR2 from the germline V gene are KGHSH and LQKENI. The CDR3 sequence is CASSPAVAEETQYF. CDR3 sequence (DNA): TGTGCCAGCTCACCAGCGGTTGCAGAAGAGACCCAGTACTTC. Based on the CDR3 plus reference TRBV18 and TRBJ2-5, the full variable domain is NAGVMQNPRHLVRRRGQEARLRCSPMKGHSHVYWYRQLPEEGLKFMVYLQKENIIDESGMPKERFSAEFPKEGPSILRIQQVVRGDSAAYFCASSPAVAEETQYFGPGTRLLVL.

This clonotype was detected once. This chain connects TRBV5-5 to TRBJ1-1; D gene uncertain. The V end was cut by 0 bases, the J end by 6 bases, with 12 bases between. There are 14 residues in the CDR3. Germline CDR1 SGHKS, CDR2 YYEKEE (reference sequence). CDR3 residues: CASSLADFDAEAFF. The CDR3 DNA sequence: TGTGCCAGCAGCTTGGCCGACTTTGATGCTGAAGCTTTCTTT.

The chain joins TRBV11-3 to TRBJ2-7, with D possibly matching TRBD2 (5 bases). CDR1 SGHNT and CDR2 YENEEA come from the germline V gene. This CDR3 is 16 amino acids long. The V end lost 4 bases, the J end lost 0 bases, and 16 bases lay between the germline ends. CDR3 protein: CASSWEQTESSYEQYV. The DNA for the CDR3 is TGTGCCAGCAGCTGGGAGCAGACGGAGAGCTCCTACGAGCAGTACGTC.

The chain employs TRBV10-1 and TRBJ1-1; a weak D match, TRBD1 (6 bases). The V and J ends lost 4 bases and 1 base respectively, with 16 bases between them. The CDR3 consists of 16 residues. Germline V CDR1 and CDR2: WNHNN, SYGVQD (reference sequence). CDR3 nucleotide sequence: TGCGCCAGCAGTGGCGGACAGCCTGGACAGAACACTGAAGCTTTCTTT. This encodes CASSGGQPGQNTEAFF.

The rearrangement uses TRBV6-1 and TRBJ2-3, with D perhaps assigned TRBD1 or TRBD2 (5 bases each). V was clipped by 6 bases and J by 3 bases, with 19 bases between them. The CDR3 length is 16 residues. Germline CDR1 MNHNS, CDR2 SASEGT. The CDR3 sequence: CASRHPTRGATDTQYF. The DNA for the CDR3 is TGTGCCAGCAGGCACCCTACAAGGGGAGCGACAGATACGCAGTATTTT.

There are a few counts of this clonotype. V is TRBV2 and J is TRBJ1-2; D uncertain. V was pared by 4 bases and J by 4 bases, with 7 bases between. The V gene's germline CDR1 is SNHLY and CDR2 FYNNEI. The CDR3 runs to 12 residues. CDR3 sequence reads: CASSGSSYGYTF. The CDR3, as DNA: TGTGCCAGCAGTGGGTCGAGCTATGGCTACACCTTC.

Only one count was recorded for this clonotype. V usage is TRBV21-1 and J usage is TRBJ1-4; the D call in the table, TRBD1, was not verified against the DNA. TRBV21-1 corresponds to a pseudogene. CDR3 length equals 17 residues. CDR3 coding DNA: TGTGCCAGCAGCAAAGTCTCGGGGGGTCTTACTAATGAAAAACTGTTTTTT. It specifies CASSKVSGGLTNEKLFF.

The chain couples TRBV11-2 to TRBJ2-1, with 7 bases identical to TRBD2. CDR1 is SGHAT, CDR2 FQNNGV, per germline. The CDR3 is 15 residues long. The V gene end was trimmed by 5 bases and the J gene end by 8 bases; junction bases not matched to a gene: 12. CDR3: CASSPGSGKIDEQFF. In nucleotides, the CDR3 is TGTGCCAGCAGCCCTGGGAGCGGGAAAATCGATGAGCAGTTCTTC.

V and J are TRBV19 and TRBJ2-1, with a tentative D call TRBD2 (6 bases). The CDR3 contains 19 residues. The germline V and J ends were trimmed by 1 base and 5 bases, with 24 bases remaining between them. The germline V gene has CDR1 LNHDA and CDR2 SQIVND (reference sequence). This CDR3 is CASSIGTLMAGNSHNEQFF. The CDR3 region has the DNA TGTGCCAGTAGTATAGGTACGTTGATGGCGGGAAATTCCCACAATGAGCAGTTCTTC.

The gene calls are TRBV4-2 and TRBJ1-4; D gene unclear. Trimming removed 0 bases from V and 0 bases from J, with 8 bases in between. Germline V gives CDR1 LGHNA, CDR2 YNFKEQ. The CDR3 spans 16 residues. The CDR3 reads CASSQDGSATNEKLFF. Here the CDR3 DNA reads TGTGCCAGCAGCCAAGATGGAAGTGCAACTAATGAAAAACTGTTTTTT.

The CDR3 nucleotides read TGCAGCGTTGAAGTCGGACCCAACGAGCAGTACTTC. It translates to CSVEVGPNEQYF. The chain carries TRBV29-1 and TRBJ2-7; D is undetermined. This CDR3 has 12 residues. Germline V CDR1 and CDR2: SQVTM, ANQGSEA. Trimming left V 1 base short and J 5 bases short, with 9 bases between.

J is TRBJ2-1 and V is TRBV5-1, with D uncertain. From germline, CDR1 is SGHRS and CDR2 YFSETQ. V lost 2 bases to trimming and J lost 2 bases, with 14 bases between them. CDR3 length equals 16 residues. The CDR3 nucleotides are TGCGCCAGCAGCTTAATTACTAACCCGACCTACAATGAGCAGTTCTTC. This codes for CASSLITNPTYNEQFF.

The chain carries TRBV6-5 and TRBJ2-2, with TRBD2 matching 14 bases. V lost 0 bases and J lost 4; bases outside the gene matches: 4. The V gene's germline CDR1 is MNHEY and CDR2 SVGAGI. The CDR3 spans 18 residues. CDR3 nucleotides: TGTGCCAGCAGTTACTCGGGACTAGCGGGAGTTGTCACCGGGGAGCTGTTTTTT. It specifies CASSYSGLAGVVTGELFF.

This rearrangement joins TRBV11-2 to TRBJ1-2, with TRBD1 identical over 9 bases. Germline V gives CDR1 SGHAT, CDR2 FQNNGV. The CDR3 consists of 14 residues. V trimming: 5 bases; J trimming: 8 bases; junction bases outside the gene matches: 9. The CDR3 DNA reads as TGTGCCAGCAGCCCGCCGGGACAGGGTAAAGGCTACACCTTC. Amino acid sequence: CASSPPGQGKGYTF.

The chain links TRBV10-1 to TRBJ2-3; TRBD1 matches at 7 bases. This CDR3 spans 15 amino acids. Per the germline V gene, CDR1 is WNHNN and CDR2 is SYGVQD (reference sequence). With 3 bases clipped from V and 2 bases from J, the junction kept 5 bases outside the gene matches. In DNA form, the CDR3 reads TGCGCCAGCAGTGAAGGGGACAGAAACACAGATACGCAGTATTTT. This translates into CASSEGDRNTDTQYF.

This clonotype was counted once. The rearrangement joins TRBV11-2 to TRBJ2-7, with TRBD1 identical over 10 bases. The length of the CDR3 is 17 residues. CDR1 and CDR2 (germline): SGHAT, FQNNGV. The V and J ends lost 2 bases and 4 bases, in that order; junction bases with no gene match: 11. Here the CDR3 reads CASSLLTGTGVYYEQYV. DNA for the CDR3: TGTGCCAGCAGCTTACTAACCGGGACAGGGGTTTATTACGAGCAGTACGTC.

The rearrangement uses TRBV29-1 and TRBJ2-6; tentatively, D is TRBD1 (5 bases). The CDR3 length is 15 residues. Trimming left V 2 bases short and J 0 bases short, with 8 bases between. The germline gives CDR1 SQVTM, CDR2 ANQGSEA. CDR3 sequence reads: CSVETGSSGANVLTF. DNA for the CDR3: TGCAGCGTTGAAACAGGTTCCTCTGGGGCCAACGTCCTGACTTTC.

In this sample, this clonotype turned up a few times. V and J are TRBV4-2 and TRBJ1-4, with D unresolved. V lost 1 base and J lost 0, with 9 bases in between. Per the germline V gene, CDR1 is LGHNA and CDR2 is YNFKEQ. The CDR3 spans 16 residues. CDR3 residues: CASSQAMLATNEKLFF. CDR3 bases: TGTGCCAGCAGCCAAGCTATGCTCGCAACTAATGAAAAACTGTTTTTT.